This T cell receptor (beta chain) originates from a study of blood T cell repertoires in COVID-19. Study-level information: Samples came from the United States, Italy and Spain, spanning acute and convalescent COVID-19.

Germline CDR1 and CDR2: SGHDT and YYEEEE. V gave up 0 bases and J gave up 6 bases; unmatched junction bases: 5. This CDR3 has 16 amino acids. Under the authors' procedure: Estimated nucleated cell counts came from reference gene primer amplification. Only in-frame clones appear in the TCRdb table, and some are missing; sequencing was by immunoSEQ multiplex PCR. The DNA gave D and trimming, while V, J and clone size come from that table. The sample includes about 130,000 clones, less than 90% of them seen just once. This clone has more than one count but fewer than ten. This rearrangement joins TRBV5-6 to TRBJ2-3; TRBD2 aligns across 12 bases. The TCR sequence derives from a man aged 80 or over with active or convalescent COVID-19. Sequences were obtained from peripheral blood. CDR3 loop: CASSLATSGGMDTQYF. The CDR3, as DNA: TGTGCCAGCAGCTTGGCCACTAGCGGGGGGATGGATACGCAGTATTTT.